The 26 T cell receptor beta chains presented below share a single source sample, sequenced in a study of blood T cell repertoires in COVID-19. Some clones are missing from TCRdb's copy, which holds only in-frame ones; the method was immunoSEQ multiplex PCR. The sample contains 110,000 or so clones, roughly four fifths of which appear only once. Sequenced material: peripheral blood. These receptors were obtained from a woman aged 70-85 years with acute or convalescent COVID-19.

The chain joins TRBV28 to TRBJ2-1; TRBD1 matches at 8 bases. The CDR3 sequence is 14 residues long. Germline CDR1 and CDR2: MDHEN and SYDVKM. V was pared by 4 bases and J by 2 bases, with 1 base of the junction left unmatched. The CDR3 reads CASSWTGTYNEQFF. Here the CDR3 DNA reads TGTGCCAGCAGTTGGACAGGGACCTACAATGAGCAGTTCTTC.

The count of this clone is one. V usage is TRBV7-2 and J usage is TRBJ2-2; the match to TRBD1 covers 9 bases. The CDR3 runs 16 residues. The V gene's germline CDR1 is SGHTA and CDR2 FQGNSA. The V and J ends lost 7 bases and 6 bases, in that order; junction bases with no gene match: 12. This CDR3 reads CASKDRGYVFPGELFF. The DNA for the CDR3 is TGTGCCAGCAAGGACAGGGGTTATGTCTTCCCCGGGGAGCTGTTTTTT.

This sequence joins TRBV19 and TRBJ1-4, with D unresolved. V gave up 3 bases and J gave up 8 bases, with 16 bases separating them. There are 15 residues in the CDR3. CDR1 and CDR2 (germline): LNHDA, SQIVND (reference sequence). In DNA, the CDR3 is TGTGCCAGTAGTATTAGCGCGACGGCCACGGAAAAACTGTTTTTT. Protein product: CASSISATATEKLFF.

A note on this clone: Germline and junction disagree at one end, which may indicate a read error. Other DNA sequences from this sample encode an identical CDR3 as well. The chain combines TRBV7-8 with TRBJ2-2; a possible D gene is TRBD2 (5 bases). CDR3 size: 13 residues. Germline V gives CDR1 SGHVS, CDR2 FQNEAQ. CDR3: CASRMGPVGELFF. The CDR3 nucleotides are TGTGCCAGCAGAATGGGCCCGGTCGGGGAACTGTTTTTT.

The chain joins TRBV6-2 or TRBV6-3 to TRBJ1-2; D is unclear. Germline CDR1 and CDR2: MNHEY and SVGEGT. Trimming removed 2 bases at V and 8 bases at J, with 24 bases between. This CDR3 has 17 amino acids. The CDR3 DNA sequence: TGTGCCAGCAGTTACACTGGGCAGAGGACGGCGACGGGGGGCTACACCTTC. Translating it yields CASSYTGQRTATGGYTF.

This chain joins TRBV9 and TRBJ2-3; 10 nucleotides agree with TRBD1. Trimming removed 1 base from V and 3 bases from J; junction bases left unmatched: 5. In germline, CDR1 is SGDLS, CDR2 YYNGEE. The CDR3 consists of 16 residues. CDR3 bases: TGTGCCAGCAGCGTATACGGGGACAGGGGTACAGATACGCAGTATTTT. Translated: CASSVYGDRGTDTQYF.

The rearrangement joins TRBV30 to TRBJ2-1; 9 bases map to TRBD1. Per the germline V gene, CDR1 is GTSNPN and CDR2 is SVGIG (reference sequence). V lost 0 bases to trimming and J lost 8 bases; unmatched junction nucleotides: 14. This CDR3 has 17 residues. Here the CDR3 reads CAWSVLDGTGFFDEQFF. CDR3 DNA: TGTGCCTGGAGTGTATTAGACGGGACAGGGTTTTTTGATGAGCAGTTCTTC.

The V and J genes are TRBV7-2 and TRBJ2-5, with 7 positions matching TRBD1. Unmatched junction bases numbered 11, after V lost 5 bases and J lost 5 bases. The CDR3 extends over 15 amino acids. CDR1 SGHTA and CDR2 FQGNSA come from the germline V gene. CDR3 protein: CASSANRGPVETQYF. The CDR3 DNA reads TGTGCCAGCAGCGCCAACAGGGGCCCCGTGGAGACCCAGTACTTC.

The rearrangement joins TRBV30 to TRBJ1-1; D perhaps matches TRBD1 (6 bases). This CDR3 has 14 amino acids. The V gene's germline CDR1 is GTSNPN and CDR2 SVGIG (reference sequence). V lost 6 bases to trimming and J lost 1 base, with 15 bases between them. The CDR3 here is CACQRGGRNTEAFF. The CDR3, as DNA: TGTGCCTGTCAAAGGGGGGGAAGGAACACTGAAGCTTTCTTT. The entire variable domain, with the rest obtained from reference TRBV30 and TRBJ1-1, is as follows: SQTIHQWPATLVQPVGSPLSLECTVEGTSNPNLYWYRQAAGRGLQLLFYSVGIGQISSEVPQNLSASRPQDRQFILSSKKLLLSDSGFYLCACQRGGRNTEAFFGQGTRLTVV.

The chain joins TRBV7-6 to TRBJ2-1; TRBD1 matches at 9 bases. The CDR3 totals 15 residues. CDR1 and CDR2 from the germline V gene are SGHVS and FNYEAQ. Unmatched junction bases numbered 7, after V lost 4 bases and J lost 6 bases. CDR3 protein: CASSSGTGIPNEQFF. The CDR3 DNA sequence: TGTGCCAGCAGCTCCGGGACAGGGATTCCCAATGAGCAGTTCTTC.

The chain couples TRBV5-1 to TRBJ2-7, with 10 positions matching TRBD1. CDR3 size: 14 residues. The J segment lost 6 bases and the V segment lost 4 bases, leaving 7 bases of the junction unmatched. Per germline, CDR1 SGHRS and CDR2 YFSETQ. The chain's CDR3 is CASSREDRGREQYF. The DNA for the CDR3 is TGCGCCAGCAGCCGTGAAGACAGGGGGCGCGAGCAGTACTTC.

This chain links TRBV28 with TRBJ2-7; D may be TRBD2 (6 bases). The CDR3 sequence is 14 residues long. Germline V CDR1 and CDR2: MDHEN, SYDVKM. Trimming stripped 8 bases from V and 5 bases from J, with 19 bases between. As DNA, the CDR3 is TGTGCCAGCCTTAAACAACTAGCATACGACGAGCAGTACTTC. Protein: CASLKQLAYDEQYF. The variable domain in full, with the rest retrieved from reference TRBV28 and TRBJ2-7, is DVKVTQSSRYLVKRTGEKVFLECVQDMDHENMFWYRQDPGLGLRLIYFSYDVKMKEKGDIPEGYSVSREKKERFSLILESASTNQTSMYLCASLKQLAYDEQYFGPGTRLTVT.

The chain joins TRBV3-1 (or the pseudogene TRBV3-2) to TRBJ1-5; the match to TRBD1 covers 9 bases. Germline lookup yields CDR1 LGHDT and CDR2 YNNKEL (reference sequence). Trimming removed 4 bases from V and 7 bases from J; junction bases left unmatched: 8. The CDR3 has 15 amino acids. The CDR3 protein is CASSPGQGTAQPQHF. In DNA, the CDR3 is TGTGCCAGCAGCCCGGGACAGGGAACTGCCCAGCCCCAGCATTTT.

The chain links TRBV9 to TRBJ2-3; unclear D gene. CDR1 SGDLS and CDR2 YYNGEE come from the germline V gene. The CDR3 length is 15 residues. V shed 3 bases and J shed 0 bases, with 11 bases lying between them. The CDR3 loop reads CASSASSPSTDTQYF. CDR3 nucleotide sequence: TGTGCCAGCAGCGCGAGCTCCCCTAGCACAGATACGCAGTATTTT.

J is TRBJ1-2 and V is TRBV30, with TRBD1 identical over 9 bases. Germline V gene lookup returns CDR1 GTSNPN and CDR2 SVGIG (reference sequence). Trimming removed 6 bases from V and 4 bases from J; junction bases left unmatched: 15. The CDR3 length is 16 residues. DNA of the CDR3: TGTGCCTGCTCCCAGGGGACAGGGAGAGGGGCCTATGGCTACACCTTC. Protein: CACSQGTGRGAYGYTF.

The CDR3, as DNA: TGTGCCAGCAGTTGGGACAATAACTATGGCTACACCTTC. Amino acid sequence: CASSWDNNYGYTF. J is TRBJ1-2 and V is TRBV6-5, with D maybe TRBD1 (6 bases). Germline values: CDR1 MNHEY, CDR2 SVGAGI. The germline V and J ends were trimmed by 4 bases and 1 base, with 7 bases remaining between them. The CDR3 is 13 residues long.

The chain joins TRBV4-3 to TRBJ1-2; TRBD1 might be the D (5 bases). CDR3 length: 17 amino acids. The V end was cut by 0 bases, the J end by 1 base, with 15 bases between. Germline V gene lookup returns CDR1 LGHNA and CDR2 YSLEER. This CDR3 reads CASSQDFRQIINYGYTF. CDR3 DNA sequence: TGCGCCAGCAGCCAAGATTTTCGACAGATAATTAACTATGGCTACACCTTC.

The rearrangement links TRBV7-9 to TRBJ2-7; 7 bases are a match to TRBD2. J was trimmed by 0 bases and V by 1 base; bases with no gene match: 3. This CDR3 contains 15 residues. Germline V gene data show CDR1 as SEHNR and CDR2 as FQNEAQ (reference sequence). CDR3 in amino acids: CASSLGLANSYEQYF. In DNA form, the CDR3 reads TGTGCCAGCAGCTTAGGACTAGCTAACTCCTACGAGCAGTACTTC.

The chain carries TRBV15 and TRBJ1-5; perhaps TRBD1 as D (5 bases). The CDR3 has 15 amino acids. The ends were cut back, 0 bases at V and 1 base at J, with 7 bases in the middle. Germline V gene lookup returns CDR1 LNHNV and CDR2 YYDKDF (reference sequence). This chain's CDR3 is CATSRDPGSNQPQHF. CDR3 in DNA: TGTGCCACCAGCAGAGATCCAGGGAGCAATCAGCCCCAGCATTTT.

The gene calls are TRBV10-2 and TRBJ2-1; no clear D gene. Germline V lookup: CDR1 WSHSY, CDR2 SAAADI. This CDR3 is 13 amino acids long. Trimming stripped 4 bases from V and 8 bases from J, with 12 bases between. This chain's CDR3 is CASSASNPDEQFF. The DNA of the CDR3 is TGCGCCAGCAGTGCTAGTAATCCCGATGAGCAGTTCTTC.

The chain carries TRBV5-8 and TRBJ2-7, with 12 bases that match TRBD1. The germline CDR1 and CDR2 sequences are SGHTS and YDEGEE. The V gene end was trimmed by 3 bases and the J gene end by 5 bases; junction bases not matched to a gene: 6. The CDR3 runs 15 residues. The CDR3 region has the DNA TGTGCCAGCAGCTCTGGGACAGGGGGCTTGGACGAGCAGTACTTC. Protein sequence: CASSSGTGGLDEQYF.

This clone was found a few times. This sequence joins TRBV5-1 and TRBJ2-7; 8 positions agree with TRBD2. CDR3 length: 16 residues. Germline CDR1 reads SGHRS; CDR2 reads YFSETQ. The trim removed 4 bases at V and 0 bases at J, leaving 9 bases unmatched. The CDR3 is CASSPSAGTSSYEQYF. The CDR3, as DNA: TGCGCCAGCAGCCCCAGCGCCGGGACTAGCTCCTACGAGCAGTACTTC. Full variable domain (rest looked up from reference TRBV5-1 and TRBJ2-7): KAGVTQTPRYLIKTRGQQVTLSCSPISGHRSVSWYQQTPGQGLQFLFEYFSETQRNKGNFPGRFSGRQFSNSRSEMNVSTLELGDSALYLCASSPSAGTSSYEQYFGPGTRLTVT.

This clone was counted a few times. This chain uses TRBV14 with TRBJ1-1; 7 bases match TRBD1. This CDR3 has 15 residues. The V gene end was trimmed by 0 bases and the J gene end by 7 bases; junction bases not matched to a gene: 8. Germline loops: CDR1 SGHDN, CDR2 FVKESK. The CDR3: CASSQDLRQGGEAFF. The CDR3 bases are TGTGCCAGCAGCCAAGATTTGCGACAGGGAGGTGAAGCTTTCTTT.

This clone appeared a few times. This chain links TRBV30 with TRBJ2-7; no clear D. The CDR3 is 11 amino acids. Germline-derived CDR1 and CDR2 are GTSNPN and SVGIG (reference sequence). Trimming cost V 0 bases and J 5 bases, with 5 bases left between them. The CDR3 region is CAWSVTDEQYF. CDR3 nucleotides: TGTGCCTGGAGTGTAACTGACGAGCAGTACTTC.

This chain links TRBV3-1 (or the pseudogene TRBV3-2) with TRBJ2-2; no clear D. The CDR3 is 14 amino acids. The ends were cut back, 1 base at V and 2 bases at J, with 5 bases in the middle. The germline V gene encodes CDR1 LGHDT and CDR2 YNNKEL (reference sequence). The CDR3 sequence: CASSQGLNTGELFF. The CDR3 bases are TGTGCCAGCAGCCAAGGACTCAACACCGGGGAGCTGTTTTTT.

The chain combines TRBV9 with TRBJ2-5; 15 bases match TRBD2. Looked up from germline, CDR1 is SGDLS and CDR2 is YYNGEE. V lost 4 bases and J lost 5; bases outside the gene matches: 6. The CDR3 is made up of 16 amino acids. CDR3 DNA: TGTGCCAGCAGCCTCGGACTAGCGGGGGGGCTGGAGACCCAGTACTTC. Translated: CASSLGLAGGLETQYF.